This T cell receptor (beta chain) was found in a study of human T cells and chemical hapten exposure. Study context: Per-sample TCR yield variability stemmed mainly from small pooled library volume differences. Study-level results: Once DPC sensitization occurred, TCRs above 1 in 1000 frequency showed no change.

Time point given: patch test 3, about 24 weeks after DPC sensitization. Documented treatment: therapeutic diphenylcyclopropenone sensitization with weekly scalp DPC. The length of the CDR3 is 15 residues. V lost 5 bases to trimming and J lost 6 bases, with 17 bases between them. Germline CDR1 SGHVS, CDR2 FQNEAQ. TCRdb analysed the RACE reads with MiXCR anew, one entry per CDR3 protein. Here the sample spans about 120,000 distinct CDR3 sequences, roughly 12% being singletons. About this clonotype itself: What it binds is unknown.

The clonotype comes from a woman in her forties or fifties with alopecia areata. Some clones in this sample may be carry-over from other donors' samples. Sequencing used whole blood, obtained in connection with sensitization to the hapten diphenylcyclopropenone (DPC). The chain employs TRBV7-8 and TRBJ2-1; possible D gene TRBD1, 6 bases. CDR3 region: CASSRTGTMGNEQFF. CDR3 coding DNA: TGTGCCAGCAGCCGCACCGGGACAATGGGCAATGAGCAGTTCTTC.